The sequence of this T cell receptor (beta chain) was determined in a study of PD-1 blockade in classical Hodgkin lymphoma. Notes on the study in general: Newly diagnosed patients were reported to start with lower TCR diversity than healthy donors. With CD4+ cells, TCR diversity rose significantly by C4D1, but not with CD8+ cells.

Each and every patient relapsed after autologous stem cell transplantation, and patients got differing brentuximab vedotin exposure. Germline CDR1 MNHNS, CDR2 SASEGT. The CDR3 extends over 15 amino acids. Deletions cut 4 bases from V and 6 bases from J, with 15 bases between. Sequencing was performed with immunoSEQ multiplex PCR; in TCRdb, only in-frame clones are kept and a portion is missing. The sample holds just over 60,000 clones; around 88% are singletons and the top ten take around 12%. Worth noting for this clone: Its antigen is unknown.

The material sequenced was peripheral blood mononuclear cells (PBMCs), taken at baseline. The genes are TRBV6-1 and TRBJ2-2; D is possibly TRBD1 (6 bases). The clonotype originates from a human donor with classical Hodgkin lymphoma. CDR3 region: CASSATGNSAGELFF. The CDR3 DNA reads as TGTGCCAGCAGTGCCACAGGGAACTCCGCCGGGGAGCTGTTTTTT.